This T cell receptor beta chain came from a study of blood T cells in healthy people across ages. For the second PCR, which ran for roughly 6 to 11 cycles, a sample-barcoded 5' primer and a J-beta primer mix were used. Every sample produced at least 2.5 million CDR3-containing paired-end reads. TCRdb processed the 5' RACE reads anew with MiXCR; each CDR3 protein has one entry. The sample has hundreds of thousands of distinct CDR3 sequences, 27% seen once. PBMCs numbering at least 6.5 million were isolated per sample. The length of the CDR3 is 16 residues. Deletions cut 0 bases from V and 8 bases from J, with 16 bases between. Per the germline V gene, CDR1 is LNHNV and CDR2 is YYDKDF (reference sequence). This clonotype was seen only once.

The sequence was obtained from a woman in her seventies in good health. Specimen: blood. This chain joins TRBV15 and TRBJ1-4; unclear D gene. The CDR3 reads CATSRDSVLPSEKLFF. The CDR3 coding sequence is TGTGCCACCAGCAGAGATAGTGTCCTGCCTTCGGAAAAACTGTTTTTT.